The following is a TCR beta chain sequence with its context. The naive CD8 subset, CD45RO-negative cells positively selected for CCR7, excluded terminally differentiated effector memory CD45RA+ cells. The CDR3 sequence is 16 residues long. V was shortened by 4 bases and J by 0 bases, with 13 bases between the two germline ends. The germline CDR1 and CDR2 sequences are LGHNA and YSLEER. Source study methods: Filtering of immunoSEQ junctional sequences could not match full-length read filtering. Produced via immunoSEQ multiplex PCR; TCRdb's table is partial and in-frame only. The D gene and trimming were derived from the DNA, and the V and J assignments and clone size from that table. In the table there are about 2.1 million clones, roughly 93% of which are singletons. The data are from a study of shared clonotypes between healthy human individuals.

The genes are TRBV4-3 and TRBJ2-1; D unclear. The specimen was naive CD8+ T cells from PBMCs. This TCR was recovered from a man younger than 35 in good health. Some clones in this sample may be carry-over from other donors' samples. The CDR3 here is CASSRSALSSYNEQFF. The CDR3 DNA reads TGCGCCAGCAGCCGCTCAGCCCTAAGCTCCTACAATGAGCAGTTCTTC.